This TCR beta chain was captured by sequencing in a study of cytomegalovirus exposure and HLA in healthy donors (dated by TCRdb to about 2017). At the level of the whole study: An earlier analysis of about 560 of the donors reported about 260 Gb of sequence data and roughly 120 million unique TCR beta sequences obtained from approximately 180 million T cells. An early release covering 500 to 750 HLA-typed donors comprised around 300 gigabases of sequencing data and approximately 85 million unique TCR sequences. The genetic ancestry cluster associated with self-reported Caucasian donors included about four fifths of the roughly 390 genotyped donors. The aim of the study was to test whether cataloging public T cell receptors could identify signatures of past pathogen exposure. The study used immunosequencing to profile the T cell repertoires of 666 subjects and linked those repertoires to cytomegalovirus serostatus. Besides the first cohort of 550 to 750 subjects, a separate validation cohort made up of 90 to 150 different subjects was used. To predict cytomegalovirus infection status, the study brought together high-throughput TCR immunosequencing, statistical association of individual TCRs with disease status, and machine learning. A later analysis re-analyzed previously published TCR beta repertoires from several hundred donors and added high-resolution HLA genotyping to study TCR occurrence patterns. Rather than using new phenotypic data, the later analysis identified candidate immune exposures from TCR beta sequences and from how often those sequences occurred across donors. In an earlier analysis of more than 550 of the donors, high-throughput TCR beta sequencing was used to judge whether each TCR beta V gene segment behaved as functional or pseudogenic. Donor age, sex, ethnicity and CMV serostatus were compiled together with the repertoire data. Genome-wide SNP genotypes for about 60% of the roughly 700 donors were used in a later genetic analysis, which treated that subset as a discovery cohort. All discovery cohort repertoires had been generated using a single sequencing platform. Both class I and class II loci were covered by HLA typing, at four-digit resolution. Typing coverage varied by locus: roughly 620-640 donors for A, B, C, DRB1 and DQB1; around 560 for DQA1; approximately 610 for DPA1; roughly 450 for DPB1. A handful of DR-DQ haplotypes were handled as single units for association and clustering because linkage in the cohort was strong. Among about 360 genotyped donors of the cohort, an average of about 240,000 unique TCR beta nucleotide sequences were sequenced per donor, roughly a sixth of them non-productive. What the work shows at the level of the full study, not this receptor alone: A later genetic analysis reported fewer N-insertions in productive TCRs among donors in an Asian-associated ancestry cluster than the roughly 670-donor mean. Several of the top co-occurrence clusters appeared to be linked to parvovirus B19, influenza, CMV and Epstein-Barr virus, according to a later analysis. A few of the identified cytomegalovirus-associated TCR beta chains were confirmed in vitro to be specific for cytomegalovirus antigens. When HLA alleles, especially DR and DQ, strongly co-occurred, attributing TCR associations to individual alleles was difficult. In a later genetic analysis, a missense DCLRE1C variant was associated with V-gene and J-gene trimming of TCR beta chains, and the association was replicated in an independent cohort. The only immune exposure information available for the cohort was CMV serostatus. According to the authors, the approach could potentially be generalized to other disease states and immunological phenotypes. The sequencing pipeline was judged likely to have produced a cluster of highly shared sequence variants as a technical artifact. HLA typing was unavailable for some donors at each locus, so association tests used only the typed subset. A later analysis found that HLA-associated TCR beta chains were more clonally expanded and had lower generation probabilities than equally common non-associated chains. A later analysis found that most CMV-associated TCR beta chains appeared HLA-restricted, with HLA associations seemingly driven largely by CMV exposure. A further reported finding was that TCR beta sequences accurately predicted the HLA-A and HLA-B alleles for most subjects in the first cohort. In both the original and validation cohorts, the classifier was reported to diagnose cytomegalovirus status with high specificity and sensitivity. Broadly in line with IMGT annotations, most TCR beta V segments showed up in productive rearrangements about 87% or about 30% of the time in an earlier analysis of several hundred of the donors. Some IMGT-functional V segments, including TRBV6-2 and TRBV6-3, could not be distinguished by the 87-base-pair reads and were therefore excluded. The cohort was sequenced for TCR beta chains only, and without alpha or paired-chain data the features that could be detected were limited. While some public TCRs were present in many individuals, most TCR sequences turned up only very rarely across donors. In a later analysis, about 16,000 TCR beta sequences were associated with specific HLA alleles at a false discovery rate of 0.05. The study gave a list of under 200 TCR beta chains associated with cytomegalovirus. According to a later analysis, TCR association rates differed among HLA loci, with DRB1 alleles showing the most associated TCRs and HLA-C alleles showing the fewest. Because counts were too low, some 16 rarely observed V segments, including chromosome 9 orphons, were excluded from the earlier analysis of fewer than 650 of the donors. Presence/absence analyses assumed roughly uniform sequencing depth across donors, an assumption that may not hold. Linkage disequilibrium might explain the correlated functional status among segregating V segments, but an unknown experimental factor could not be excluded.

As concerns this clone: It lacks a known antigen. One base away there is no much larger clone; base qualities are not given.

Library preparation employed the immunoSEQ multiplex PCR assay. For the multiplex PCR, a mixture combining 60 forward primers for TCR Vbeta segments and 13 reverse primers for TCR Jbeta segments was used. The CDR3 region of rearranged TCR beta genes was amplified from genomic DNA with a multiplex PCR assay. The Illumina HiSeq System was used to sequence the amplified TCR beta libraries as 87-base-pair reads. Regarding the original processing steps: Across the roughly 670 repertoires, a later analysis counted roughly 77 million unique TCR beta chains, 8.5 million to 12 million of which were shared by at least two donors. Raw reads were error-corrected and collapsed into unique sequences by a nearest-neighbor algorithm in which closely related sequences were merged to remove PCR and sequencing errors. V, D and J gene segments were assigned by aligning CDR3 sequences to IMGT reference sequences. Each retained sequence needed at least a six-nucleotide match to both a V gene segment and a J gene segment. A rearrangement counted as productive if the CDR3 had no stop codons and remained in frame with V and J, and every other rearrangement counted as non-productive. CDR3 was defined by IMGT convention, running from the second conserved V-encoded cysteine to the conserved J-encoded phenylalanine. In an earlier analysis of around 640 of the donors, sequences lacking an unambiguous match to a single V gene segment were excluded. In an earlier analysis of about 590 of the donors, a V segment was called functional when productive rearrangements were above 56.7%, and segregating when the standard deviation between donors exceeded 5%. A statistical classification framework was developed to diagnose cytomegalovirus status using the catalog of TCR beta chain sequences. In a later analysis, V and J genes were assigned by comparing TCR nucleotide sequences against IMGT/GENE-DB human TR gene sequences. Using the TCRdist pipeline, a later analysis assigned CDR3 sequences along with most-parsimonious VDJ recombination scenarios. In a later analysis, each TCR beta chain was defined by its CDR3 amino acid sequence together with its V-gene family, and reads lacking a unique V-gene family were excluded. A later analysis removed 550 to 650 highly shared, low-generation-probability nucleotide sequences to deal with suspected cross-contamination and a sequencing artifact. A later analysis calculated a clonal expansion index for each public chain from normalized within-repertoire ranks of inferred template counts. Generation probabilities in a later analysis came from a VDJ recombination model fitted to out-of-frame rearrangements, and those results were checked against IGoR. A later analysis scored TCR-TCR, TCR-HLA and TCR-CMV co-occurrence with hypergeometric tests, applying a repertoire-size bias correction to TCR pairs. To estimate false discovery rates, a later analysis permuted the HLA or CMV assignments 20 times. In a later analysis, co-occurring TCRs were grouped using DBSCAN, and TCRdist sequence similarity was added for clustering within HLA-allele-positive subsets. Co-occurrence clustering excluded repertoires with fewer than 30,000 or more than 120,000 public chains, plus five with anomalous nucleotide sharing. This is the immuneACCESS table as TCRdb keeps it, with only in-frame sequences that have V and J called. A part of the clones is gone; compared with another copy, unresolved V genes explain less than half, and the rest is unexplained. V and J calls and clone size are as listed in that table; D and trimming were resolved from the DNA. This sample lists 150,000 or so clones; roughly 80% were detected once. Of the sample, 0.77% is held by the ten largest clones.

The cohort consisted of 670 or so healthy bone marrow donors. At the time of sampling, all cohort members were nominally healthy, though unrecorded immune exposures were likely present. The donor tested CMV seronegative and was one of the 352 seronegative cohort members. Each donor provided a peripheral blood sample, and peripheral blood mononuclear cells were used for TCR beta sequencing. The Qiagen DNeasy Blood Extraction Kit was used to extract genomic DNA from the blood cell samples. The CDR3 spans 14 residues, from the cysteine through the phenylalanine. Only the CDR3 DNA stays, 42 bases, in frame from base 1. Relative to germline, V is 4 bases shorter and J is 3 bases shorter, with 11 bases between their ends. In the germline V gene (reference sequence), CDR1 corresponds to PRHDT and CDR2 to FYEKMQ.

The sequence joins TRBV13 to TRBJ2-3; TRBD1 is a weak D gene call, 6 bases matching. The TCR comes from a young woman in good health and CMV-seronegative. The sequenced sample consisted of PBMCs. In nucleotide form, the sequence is TGTGCCAGCAGCTCCCCACAGGGTACAGATACGCAGTATTTT. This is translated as CASSSPQGTDTQYF.